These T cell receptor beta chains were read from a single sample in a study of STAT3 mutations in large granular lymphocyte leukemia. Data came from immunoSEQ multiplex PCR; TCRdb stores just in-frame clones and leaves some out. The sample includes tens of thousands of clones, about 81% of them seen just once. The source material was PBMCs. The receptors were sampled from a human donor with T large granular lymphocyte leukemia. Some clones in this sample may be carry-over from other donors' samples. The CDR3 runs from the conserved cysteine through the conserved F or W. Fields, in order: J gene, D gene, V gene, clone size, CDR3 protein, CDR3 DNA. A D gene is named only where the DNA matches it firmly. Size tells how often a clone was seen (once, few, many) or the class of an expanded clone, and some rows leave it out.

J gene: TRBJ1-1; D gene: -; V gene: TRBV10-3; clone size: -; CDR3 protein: CAISESEVGQYTEAFF; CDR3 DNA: TGTGCCATCAGTGAGTCTGAGGTCGGGCAGTACACTGAAGCTTTCTTT
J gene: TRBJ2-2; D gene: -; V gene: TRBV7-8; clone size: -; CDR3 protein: CASSLRPGTNTGELFF; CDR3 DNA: TGTGCCAGCAGCTTAAGGCCGGGAACGAACACCGGGGAGCTGTTTTTT
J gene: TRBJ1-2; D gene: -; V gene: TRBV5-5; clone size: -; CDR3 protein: CASSLEERAYGYTF; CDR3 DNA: TGTGCCAGCAGCTTAGAAGAGAGGGCCTATGGCTACACCTTC
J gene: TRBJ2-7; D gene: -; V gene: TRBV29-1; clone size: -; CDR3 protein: CSVEDPRRVEQYF; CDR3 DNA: TGCAGCGTTGAAGATCCACGGAGGGTGGAGCAGTACTTC
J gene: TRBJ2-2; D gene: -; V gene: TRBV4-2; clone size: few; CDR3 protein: CASSQGQGFTGELFF; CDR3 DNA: TGTGCCAGCAGCCAAGGGCAGGGGTTCACCGGGGAGCTGTTTTTT
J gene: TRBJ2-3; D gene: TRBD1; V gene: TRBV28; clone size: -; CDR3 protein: CASSSGGRDTQYF; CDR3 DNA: TGTGCCAGCAGTTCAGGGGGCAGAGATACGCAGTATTTT
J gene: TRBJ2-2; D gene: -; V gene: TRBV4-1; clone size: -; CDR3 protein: CASSQTNTGELFF; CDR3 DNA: TGCGCCAGCAGCCAAACGAACACCGGGGAGCTGTTTTTT
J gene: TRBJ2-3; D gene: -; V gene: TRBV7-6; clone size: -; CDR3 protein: CASSSDQGGQYF; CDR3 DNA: TGTGCCAGCAGCTCAGACCAGGGAGGGCAGTATTTT
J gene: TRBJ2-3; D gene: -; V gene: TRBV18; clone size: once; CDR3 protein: CASSPLGGGLQADTQYF; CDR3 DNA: TGTGCCAGCTCACCTTTGGGGGGGGGCCTGCAAGCAGATACGCAGTATTTT
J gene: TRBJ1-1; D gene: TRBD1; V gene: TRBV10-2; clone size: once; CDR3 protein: CASSAQGAGTEAFF; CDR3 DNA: TGCGCCAGCAGCGCTCAGGGGGCTGGCACTGAAGCTTTCTTT
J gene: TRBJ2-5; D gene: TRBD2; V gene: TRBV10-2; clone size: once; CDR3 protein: CASSDFPSGVETQYF; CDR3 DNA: TGCGCCAGCAGTGATTTTCCTAGCGGGGTAGAGACCCAGTACTTC
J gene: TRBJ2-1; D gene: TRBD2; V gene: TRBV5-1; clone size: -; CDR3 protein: CASRRAGVSYNEQFF; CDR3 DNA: TGCGCCAGCAGGCGGGCGGGGGTGTCCTACAATGAGCAGTTCTTC
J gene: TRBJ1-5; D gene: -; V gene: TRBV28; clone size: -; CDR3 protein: CASSLRWRTNQPQHF; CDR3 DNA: TGTGCCAGCAGTTTACGCTGGCGAACAAATCAGCCCCAGCATTTT
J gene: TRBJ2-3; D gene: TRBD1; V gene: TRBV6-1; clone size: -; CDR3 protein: CASDRDPLSTDTQYF; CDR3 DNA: TGTGCCAGCGACAGGGACCCCCTAAGCACAGATACGCAGTATTTT
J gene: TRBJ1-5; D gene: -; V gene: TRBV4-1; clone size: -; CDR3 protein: CASSQGTGDISTQHF; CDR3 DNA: TGCGCCAGCAGCCAGGGGACGGGGGACATTAGTACCCAGCATTTT